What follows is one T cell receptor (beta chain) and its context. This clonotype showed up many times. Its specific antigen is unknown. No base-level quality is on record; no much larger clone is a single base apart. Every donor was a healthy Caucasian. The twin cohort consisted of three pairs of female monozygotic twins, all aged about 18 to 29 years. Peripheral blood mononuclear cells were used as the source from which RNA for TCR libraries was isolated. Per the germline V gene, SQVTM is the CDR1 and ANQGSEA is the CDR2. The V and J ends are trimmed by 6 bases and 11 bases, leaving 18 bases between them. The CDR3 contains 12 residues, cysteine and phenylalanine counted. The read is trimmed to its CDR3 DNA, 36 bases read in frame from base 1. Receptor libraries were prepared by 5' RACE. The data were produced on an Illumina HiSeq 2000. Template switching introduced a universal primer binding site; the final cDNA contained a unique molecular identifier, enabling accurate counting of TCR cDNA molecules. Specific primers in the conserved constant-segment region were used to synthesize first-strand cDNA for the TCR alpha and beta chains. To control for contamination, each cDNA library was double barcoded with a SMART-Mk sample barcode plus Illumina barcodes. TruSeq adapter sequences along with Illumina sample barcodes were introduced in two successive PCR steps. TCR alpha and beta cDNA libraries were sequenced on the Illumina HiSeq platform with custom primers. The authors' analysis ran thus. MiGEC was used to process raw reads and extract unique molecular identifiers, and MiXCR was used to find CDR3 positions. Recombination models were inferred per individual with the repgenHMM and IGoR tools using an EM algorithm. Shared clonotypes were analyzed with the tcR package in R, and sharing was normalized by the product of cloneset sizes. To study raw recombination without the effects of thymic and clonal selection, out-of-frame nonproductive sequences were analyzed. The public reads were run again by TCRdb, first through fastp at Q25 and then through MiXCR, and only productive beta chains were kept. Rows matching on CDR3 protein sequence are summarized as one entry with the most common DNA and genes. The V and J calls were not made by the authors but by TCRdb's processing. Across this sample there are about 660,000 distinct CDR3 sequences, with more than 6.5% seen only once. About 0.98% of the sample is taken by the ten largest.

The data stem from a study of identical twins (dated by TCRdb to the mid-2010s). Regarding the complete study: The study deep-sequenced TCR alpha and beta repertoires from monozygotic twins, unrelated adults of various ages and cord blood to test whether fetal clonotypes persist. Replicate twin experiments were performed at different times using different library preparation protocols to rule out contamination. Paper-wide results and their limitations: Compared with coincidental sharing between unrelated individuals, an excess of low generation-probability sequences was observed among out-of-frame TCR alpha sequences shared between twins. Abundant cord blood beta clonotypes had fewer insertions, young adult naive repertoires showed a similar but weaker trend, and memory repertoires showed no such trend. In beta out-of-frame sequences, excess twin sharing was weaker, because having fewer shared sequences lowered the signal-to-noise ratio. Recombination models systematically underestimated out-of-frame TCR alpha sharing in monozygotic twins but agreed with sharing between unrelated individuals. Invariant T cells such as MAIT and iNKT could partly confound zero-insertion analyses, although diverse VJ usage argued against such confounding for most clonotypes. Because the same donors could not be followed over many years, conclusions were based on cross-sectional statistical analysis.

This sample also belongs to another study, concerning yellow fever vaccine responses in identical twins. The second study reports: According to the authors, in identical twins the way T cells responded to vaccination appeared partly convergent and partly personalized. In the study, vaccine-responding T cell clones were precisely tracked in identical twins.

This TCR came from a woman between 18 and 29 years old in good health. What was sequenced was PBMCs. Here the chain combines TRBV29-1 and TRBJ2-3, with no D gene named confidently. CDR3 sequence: CSVLRSAGEQYF. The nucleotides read TGCAGCGTCCTGAGGTCCGCAGGAGAGCAGTATTTT.